This T cell receptor (beta chain) emerged from a study of cytomegalovirus exposure and HLA in healthy donors. This clone came up a few times. V was clipped by 7 bases and J by 5 bases; unmatched bases: 8. This CDR3 is built from 14 residues. The V gene's germline CDR1 is SQVTM and CDR2 ANQGSEA. 60 Vbeta and 13 Jbeta primers were used in PCR. Method: immunoSEQ multiplex PCR; TCRdb's copy keeps in-frame clones and lacks some. The sample shows some 88,000 clones, approximately 71% of them seen only once. The sample was PBMCs. This clonotype was obtained from a woman aged 18-29 years in good health and CMV-seropositive. This chain joins TRBV29-1 and TRBJ2-5; the match to TRBD2 covers 12 bases. CDR3 protein: CSAKLAGGAETQYF. The CDR3 DNA sequence: TGCAGCGCGAAACTAGCGGGAGGCGCTGAGACCCAGTACTTC.